A single sample is the source of the 23 T cell receptor beta chains below, sequenced in a study of cytomegalovirus exposure and HLA in healthy donors. Vbeta (60) and Jbeta (13) primers were used in the PCR. The assay was immunoSEQ multiplex PCR, and TCRdb's table has in-frame clones only and misses some. The sample has 250,000 or so clones; roughly 91% are singletons. The sequencing input was PBMCs. These TCRs come from a girl aged 2 to 9 in good health and CMV-seronegative.

This chain's CDR3 is CASSGTGGTDTQYF. In DNA form, the CDR3 reads TGTGCCTCGTCCGGGACAGGGGGCACAGATACGCAGTATTTT. V gene TRBV30 combines with J gene TRBJ2-3; 10 bases are a match to TRBD1. The CDR3 runs to 14 residues. The trim removed 7 bases at V and 1 base at J, leaving 5 bases unmatched. Germline loops: CDR1 GTSNPN, CDR2 SVGIG (reference sequence).

This chain connects TRBV6-1 to TRBJ1-3; TRBD1 agrees at 8 bases. Germline CDR1 reads MNHNS; CDR2 reads SASEGT. Unmatched junction bases numbered 4, after V lost 4 bases and J lost 2 bases. This CDR3 region has 15 residues. The CDR3 loop reads CASSAPDRAGNTIYF. The CDR3 DNA follows: TGTGCCAGCAGTGCCCCGGACAGGGCTGGAAACACCATATATTTT.

This clone occurred once. The chain has TRBV27 and TRBJ2-3; TRBD2 is a possible D gene (6 bases). Trimming took 0 bases from V and 9 from J, leaving 7 bases between them. CDR3 size: 12 residues. Per germline, CDR1 MNHEY and CDR2 SMNVEV (reference sequence). The CDR3 loop reads CASSLSGRTQYF. Here the CDR3 DNA reads TGTGCCAGCAGTTTATCCGGGAGAACGCAGTATTTT.

This clone was observed a few times. CDR3 nucleotides: TGTGCCAGCAGCTTCCGGACAGGGACGTATGGCTACACCTTC. Its translation is CASSFRTGTYGYTF. This chain connects TRBV5-8 to TRBJ1-2; 8 bases agree with TRBD1. Losses at the gene ends were 2 bases for V and 5 bases for J; bases not matched to a gene: 5. The V gene's germline CDR1 is SGHTS and CDR2 YDEGEE. The CDR3 runs to 14 residues.

The CDR3 sequence: CAWSGRELMNEQFF. The CDR3 DNA sequence: TGTGCCTGGAGTGGGCGGGAGCTTATGAATGAGCAGTTCTTC. The chain links TRBV30 to TRBJ2-1, with 7 bases lining up with TRBD2. The CDR3 runs to 14 residues. Germline V lookup: CDR1 GTSNPN, CDR2 SVGIG (reference sequence). V dropped 1 base and J dropped 7; count of bases not matched to a gene: 7.

V usage is TRBV30 and J usage is TRBJ2-1; D possibly corresponds to TRBD1 (6 bases). Germline V gene data show CDR1 as GTSNPN and CDR2 as SVGIG (reference sequence). V lost 5 bases to trimming and J lost 4 bases, with 18 bases between them. This CDR3 is built from 15 residues. The CDR3 region is CAWDRTATFYNEQFF. The CDR3 DNA sequence: TGTGCCTGGGACCGGACAGCGACCTTTTACAATGAGCAGTTCTTC.

This clone has a single count. One junction end does not reproduce the germline sequence, and a read error may be involved. The chain recombines TRBV19 with TRBJ1-2; D gene unclear. CDR3 length equals 15 residues. CDR1 and CDR2 from the germline V gene are LNHDA and SQIVND (reference sequence). The CDR3 coding sequence is TGTACCAGTACCACCACCAATCGGGAATTCTATGGCTACACCTTC. Translating it yields CTSTTTNREFYGYTF.

This clone was detected once. The J gene is TRBJ1-1, the V gene TRBV27; 7 bases align to TRBD1. After removal of 5 bases from V and 7 bases from J, the junction contained 10 bases not matched to a gene. CDR3 length equals 14 residues. The V gene's germline CDR1 is MNHEY and CDR2 SMNVEV (reference sequence). The CDR3 nucleotides read TGTGCCAGCAGTCCACAGACAGGGATTGGTGAAGCTTTCTTT. It translates to CASSPQTGIGEAFF.

This clone has only one observation. The CDR3 here is CASSQTGVNTEAFF. CDR3 nucleotides: TGTGCCAGCAGTCAGACAGGTGTGAACACTGAAGCTTTCTTT. The V call is TRBV6-5, the J call TRBJ1-1, with D perhaps matching TRBD1 (6 bases). CDR1 and CDR2 (germline): MNHEY, SVGAGI. Deletions cut 5 bases from V and 0 bases from J, with 10 bases between. The CDR3 is 14 residues long.

The chain uses TRBV7-3 and TRBJ2-5, with unresolved D. Germline CDR1 SGHTA, CDR2 FQGTGA. There are 14 residues in the CDR3. V lost 4 bases to trimming and J lost 5 bases, with 14 bases between them. The CDR3 here is CASSSGMAAETQYF. The CDR3 DNA reads TGTGCCAGCAGCTCCGGTATGGCGGCGGAGACCCAGTACTTC. The full variable domain, with the rest looked up from reference TRBV7-3 and TRBJ2-5, is GAGVSQTPSNKVTEKGKYVELRCDPISGHTALYWYRQSLGQGPEFLIYFQGTGAADDSGLPNDRFFAVRPEGSVSTLKIQRTERGDSAVYLCASSSGMAAETQYFGPGTRLLVL.

The genes are TRBV30 and TRBJ2-7; TRBD2 is a possible D gene (5 bases). Germline V gene lookup returns CDR1 GTSNPN and CDR2 SVGIG (reference sequence). V shed 0 bases and J shed 6 bases, with 9 bases lying between them. CDR3 length: 12 amino acids. The CDR3 nucleotides read TGTGCCTGGAGTGTACTAGAGGGCGAGCAGTACTTC. This codes for CAWSVLEGEQYF.

The rearrangement uses TRBV4-1 and TRBJ1-1; no clear D. Germline V CDR1 and CDR2: MGHRA, YSYEKL. Trimming took 1 base from V and 3 from J, leaving 9 bases between them. The CDR3 sequence is 14 residues long. CDR3 DNA sequence: TGCGCCAGCAGCCAAGCTCAACCGGACACTGAAGCTTTCTTT. This gives the protein CASSQAQPDTEAFF.

The genes are TRBV11-1 and TRBJ1-1; no definite D call. Germline assignment: CDR1 SGHAT and CDR2 FQDESV (reference sequence). V dropped 2 bases and J dropped 8 bases, with 6 bases sitting between them. This CDR3 region has 11 residues. The CDR3 DNA sequence: TGTGCCAGCAGCTTATTACACGAAGCTTTCTTT. It encodes CASSLLHEAFF.

This clone has just a few counts. The chain recombines TRBV5-1 with TRBJ1-1; D ambiguous. Per the germline V gene, CDR1 is SGHRS and CDR2 is YFSETQ. Between the trimmed V and J ends, which lost 4 bases and 0 bases, there was a span of 13 bases. CDR3 length: 15 residues. The CDR3 reads CASSPFADMNTEAFF. In nucleotides, the CDR3 is TGCGCCAGCAGCCCCTTTGCAGATATGAACACTGAAGCTTTCTTT.

The chain carries TRBV6-5 and TRBJ1-1, with D maybe TRBD1 (5 bases). Trimming shortened V by 8 bases and J by 1 base, and 14 bases separated the two germline ends. The length of the CDR3 is 14 residues. The germline CDR1 and CDR2 sequences are MNHEY and SVGAGI. CDR3 bases: TGTGCCAGCGAGACGGGGGAGTCGAACACTGAAGCTTTCTTT. This codes for CASETGESNTEAFF.

This chain uses TRBV4-1 with TRBJ2-7, with 9 bases matching TRBD1. Losses at the gene ends were 3 bases for V and 3 bases for J; bases not matched to a gene: 6. Germline loops: CDR1 MGHRA, CDR2 YSYEKL. The CDR3 contains 15 residues. Here the CDR3 DNA reads TGCGCCAGCAGCCAGGGTCCGGGACAGGGCTACGAGCAGTACTTC. Its translation is CASSQGPGQGYEQYF.

This CDR3 is CASCDTGGTEAFF. The DNA of the CDR3 is TGTGCCAGCTGTGATACAGGGGGCACTGAAGCTTTCTTT. The chain combines TRBV11-2 with TRBJ1-1, with 8 positions matching TRBD1. The CDR3 contains 13 residues. J was trimmed by 4 bases and V by 8 bases; bases with no gene match: 6. Germline V gene data show CDR1 as SGHAT and CDR2 as FQNNGV.

The V call is TRBV5-1, the J call TRBJ2-7; D unresolved. This CDR3 has 13 residues. Per the germline V gene, CDR1 is SGHRS and CDR2 is YFSETQ. With 1 base removed from V and 6 bases from J, the gap between germline ends came to 11 bases. CDR3: CASSLTPSGEQYF. The CDR3 DNA sequence: TGCGCCAGCAGCTTGACTCCTTCCGGCGAGCAGTACTTC.

The rearrangement uses TRBV21-1 and TRBJ1-1. TRBV21-1 is recorded as a pseudogene. The CDR3 sequence is 14 residues long. The CDR3 nucleotides are TGTGCCAGTCGCTGGCGGCAGAACAACACTGAAGCTTTCTTT. It specifies CASRWRQNNTEAFF.

J is TRBJ2-1 and V is TRBV16; D not resolved. There are 12 residues in the CDR3. The V and J ends lost 4 bases and 9 bases respectively, with 10 bases between them. Germline loops: CDR1 KGHSY, CDR2 FQNENV. The chain's CDR3 is CASSPTRVEQFF. The CDR3 DNA is TGTGCCAGCAGCCCGACCCGGGTTGAGCAGTTCTTC.

This sequence joins TRBV6-5 and TRBJ1-3; unclear D gene. Trimming pared 5 bases from V and 4 bases from J, leaving 12 bases between. The CDR3 extends over 14 amino acids. Germline CDR1 MNHEY, CDR2 SVGAGI. In DNA, the CDR3 is TGTGCCAGCAGTGCTGGGAGTCTCGGAAACACCATATATTTT. The encoded protein is CASSAGSLGNTIYF.

The chain recombines TRBV7-9 with TRBJ1-4; 10 bases map to TRBD1. V shed 5 bases, J shed 4 bases, and the junction held 7 bases outside the gene matches. Germline V gene sequence: CDR1 SEHNR, CDR2 FQNEAQ (reference sequence). The CDR3 loop spans 16 amino acids. Here the CDR3 DNA reads TGTGCCAGCAGCCCGGACAGGGGGAAGGGTAATGAAAAACTGTTTTTT. Translation: CASSPDRGKGNEKLFF.

Only a few counts were recorded for this clone. This chain joins TRBV25-1 and TRBJ1-5; 9 nucleotides line up with TRBD1. The CDR3 is made up of 16 amino acids. Germline assignment: CDR1 MGHDK and CDR2 SYGVNS. V lost 1 base, J lost 6 bases, and 7 bases stayed unmatched. The CDR3 sequence is CASSEFGGQGTQPQHF. The CDR3 DNA reads as TGTGCCAGCAGTGAATTTGGGGGACAGGGAACTCAGCCCCAGCATTTT.